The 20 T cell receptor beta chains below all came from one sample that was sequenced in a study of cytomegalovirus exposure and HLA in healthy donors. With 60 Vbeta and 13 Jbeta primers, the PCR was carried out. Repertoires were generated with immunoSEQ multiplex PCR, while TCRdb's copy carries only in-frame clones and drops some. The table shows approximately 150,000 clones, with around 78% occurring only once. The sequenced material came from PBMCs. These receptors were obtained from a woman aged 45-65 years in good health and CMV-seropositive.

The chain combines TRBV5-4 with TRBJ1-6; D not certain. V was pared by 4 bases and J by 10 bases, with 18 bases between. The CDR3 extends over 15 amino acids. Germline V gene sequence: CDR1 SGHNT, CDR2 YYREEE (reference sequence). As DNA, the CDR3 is TGTGCCAGCAGCCCCCAATCAATTGGCAACTCACCCCTCCACTTT. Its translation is CASSPQSIGNSPLHF.

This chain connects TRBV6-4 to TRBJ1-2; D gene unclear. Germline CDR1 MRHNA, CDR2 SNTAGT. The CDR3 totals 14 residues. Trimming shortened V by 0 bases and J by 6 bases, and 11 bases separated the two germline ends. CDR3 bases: TGTGCCAGCAGTGACTCGAGGGCTATGAATGGCTACACCTTC. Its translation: CASSDSRAMNGYTF.

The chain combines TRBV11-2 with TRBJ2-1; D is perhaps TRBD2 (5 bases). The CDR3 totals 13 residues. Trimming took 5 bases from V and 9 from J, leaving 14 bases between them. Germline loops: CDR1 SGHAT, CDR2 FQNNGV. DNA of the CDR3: TGTGCCAGCAGCCCGTTCTGGGGAGCTGAGCAGTTCTTC. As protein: CASSPFWGAEQFF.

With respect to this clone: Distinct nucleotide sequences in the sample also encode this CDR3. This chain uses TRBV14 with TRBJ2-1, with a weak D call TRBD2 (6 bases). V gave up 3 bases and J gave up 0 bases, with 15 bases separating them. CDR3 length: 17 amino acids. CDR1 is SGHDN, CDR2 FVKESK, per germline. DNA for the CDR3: TGTGCCAGCAGCCATGCCGGGGGAATGAGCTCCTACAATGAGCAGTTCTTC. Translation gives CASSHAGGMSSYNEQFF.

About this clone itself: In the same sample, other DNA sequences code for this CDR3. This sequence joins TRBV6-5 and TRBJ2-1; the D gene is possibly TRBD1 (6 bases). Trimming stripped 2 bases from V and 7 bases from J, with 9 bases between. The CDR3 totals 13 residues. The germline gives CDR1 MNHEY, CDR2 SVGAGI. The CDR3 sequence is CASSYSTGNEQFF. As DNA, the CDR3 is TGTGCCAGCAGTTACAGCACAGGGAATGAGCAGTTCTTC.

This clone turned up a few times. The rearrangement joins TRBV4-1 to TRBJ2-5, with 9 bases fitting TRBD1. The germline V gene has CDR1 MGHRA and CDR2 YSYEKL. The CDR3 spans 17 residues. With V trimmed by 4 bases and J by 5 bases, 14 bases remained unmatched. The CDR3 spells CASSLDIYRGQRETQYF. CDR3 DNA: TGCGCCAGCAGCCTAGATATCTACAGGGGGCAAAGGGAGACCCAGTACTTC.

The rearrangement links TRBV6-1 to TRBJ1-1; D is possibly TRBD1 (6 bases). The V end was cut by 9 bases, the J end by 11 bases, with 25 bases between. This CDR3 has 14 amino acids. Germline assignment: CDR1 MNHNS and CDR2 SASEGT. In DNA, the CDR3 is TGTGCCAGTGGGGGAGGGGGACGACTCGGCGGGGCTTTCTTT. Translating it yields CASGGGGRLGGAFF.

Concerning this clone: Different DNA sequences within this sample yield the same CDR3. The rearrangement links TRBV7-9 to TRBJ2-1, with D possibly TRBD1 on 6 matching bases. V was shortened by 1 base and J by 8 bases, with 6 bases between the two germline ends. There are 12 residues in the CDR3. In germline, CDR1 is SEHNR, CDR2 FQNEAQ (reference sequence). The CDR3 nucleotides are TGTGCCAGCAGCTTAGGGGGGCATGAGCAGTTCTTC. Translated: CASSLGGHEQFF.

This CDR3 reads CASSLRGASYEQYF. CDR3 DNA sequence: TGTGCCAGCAGCTTGCGGGGAGCGTCCTACGAGCAGTACTTC. This chain joins TRBV5-4 and TRBJ2-7; TRBD2 might be the D (5 bases). Germline V CDR1 and CDR2: SGHNT, YYREEE (reference sequence). The length of the CDR3 is 14 residues. V was cut by 1 base and J by 1 base, with 9 bases left in between.

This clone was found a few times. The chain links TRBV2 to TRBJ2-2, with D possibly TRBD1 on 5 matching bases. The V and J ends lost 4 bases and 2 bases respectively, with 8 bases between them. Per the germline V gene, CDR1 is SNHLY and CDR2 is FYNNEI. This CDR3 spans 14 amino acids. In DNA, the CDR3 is TGTGCCAGCAGTGGACAGCTAAACACCGGGGAGCTGTTTTTT. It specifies CASSGQLNTGELFF.

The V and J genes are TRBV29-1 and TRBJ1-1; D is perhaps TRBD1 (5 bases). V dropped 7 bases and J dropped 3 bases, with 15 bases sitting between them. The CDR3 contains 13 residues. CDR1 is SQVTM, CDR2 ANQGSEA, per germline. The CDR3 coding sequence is TGCAGCGCTTCACAGGCCAAGGACACTGAAGCTTTCTTT. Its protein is CSASQAKDTEAFF.

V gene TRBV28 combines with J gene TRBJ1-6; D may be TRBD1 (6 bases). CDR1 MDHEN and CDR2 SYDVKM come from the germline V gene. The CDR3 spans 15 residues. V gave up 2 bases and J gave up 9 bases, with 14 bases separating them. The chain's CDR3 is CASSLGGGPISPLHF. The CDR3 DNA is TGTGCCAGCAGTTTAGGGGGCGGCCCTATTTCACCCCTCCACTTT.

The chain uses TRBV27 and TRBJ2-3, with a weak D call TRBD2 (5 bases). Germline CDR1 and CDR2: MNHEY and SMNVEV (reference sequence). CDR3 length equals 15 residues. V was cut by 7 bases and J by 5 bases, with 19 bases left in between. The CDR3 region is CASNPLAGGGDTQYF. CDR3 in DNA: TGTGCCAGCAACCCCCTCGCGGGTGGTGGAGATACGCAGTATTTT.

CDR3 protein: CASSYAQDLTGELFF. CDR3 DNA sequence: TGTGCCAGCAGTTACGCCCAGGATCTAACCGGGGAGCTGTTTTTT. The chain couples TRBV6-5 to TRBJ2-2; D ambiguous. Germline V lookup: CDR1 MNHEY, CDR2 SVGAGI. The CDR3 has 15 amino acids. Trimming left V 2 bases short and J 5 bases short, with 12 bases between.

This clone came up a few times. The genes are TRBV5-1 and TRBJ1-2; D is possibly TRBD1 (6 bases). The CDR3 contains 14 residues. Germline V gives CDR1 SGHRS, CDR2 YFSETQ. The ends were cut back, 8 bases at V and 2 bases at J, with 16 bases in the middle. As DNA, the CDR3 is TGCGCCAGTCACTCCAGGGGAGAAAACTATGGCTACACCTTC. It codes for CASHSRGENYGYTF.

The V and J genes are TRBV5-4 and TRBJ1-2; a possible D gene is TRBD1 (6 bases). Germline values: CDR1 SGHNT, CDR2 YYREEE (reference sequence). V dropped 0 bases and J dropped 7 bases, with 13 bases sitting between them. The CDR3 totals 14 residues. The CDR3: CASSLEQGVGGYTF. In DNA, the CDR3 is TGTGCCAGCAGCTTGGAACAGGGAGTGGGTGGCTACACCTTC. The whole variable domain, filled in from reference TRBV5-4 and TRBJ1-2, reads ETGVTQSPTHLIKTRGQQVTLRCSSQSGHNTVSWYQQALGQGPQFIFQYYREEENGRGNFPPRFSGLQFPNYSSELNVNALELDDSALYLCASSLEQGVGGYTFGSGTRLTVV.

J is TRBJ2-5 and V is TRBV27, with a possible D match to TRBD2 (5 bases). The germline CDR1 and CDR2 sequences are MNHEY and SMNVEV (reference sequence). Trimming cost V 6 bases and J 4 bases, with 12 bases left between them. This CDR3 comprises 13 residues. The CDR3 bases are TGTGCCAGCAGGGACTGGGGTCTAGAGACCCAGTACTTC. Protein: CASRDWGLETQYF.

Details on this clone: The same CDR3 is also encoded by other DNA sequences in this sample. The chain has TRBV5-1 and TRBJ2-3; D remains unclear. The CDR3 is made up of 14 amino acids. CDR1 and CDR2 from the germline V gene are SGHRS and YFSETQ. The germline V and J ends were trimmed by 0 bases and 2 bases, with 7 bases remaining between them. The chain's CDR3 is CASSLGGDTDTQYF. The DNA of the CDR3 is TGCGCCAGCAGCTTGGGCGGAGACACAGATACGCAGTATTTT.

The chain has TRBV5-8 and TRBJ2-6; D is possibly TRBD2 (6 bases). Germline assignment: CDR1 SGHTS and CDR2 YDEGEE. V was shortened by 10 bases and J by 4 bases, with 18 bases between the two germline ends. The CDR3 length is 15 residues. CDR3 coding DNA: TGTGCCGGACTACCAGGGACTCCCGGGGCCAACGTCCTGACTTTC. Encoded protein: CAGLPGTPGANVLTF.

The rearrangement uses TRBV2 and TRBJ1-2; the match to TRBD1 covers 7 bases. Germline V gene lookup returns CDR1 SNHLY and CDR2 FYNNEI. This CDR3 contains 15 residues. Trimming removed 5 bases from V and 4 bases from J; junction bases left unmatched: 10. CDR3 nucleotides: TGTGCCAGCAGTCTGGGACAGCGATCTTTCTATGGCTACACCTTC. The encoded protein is CASSLGQRSFYGYTF.